The 8 T cell receptor beta chains reported below all come from one sample, sequenced in a study of CD8 T cells in Susac syndrome. About 0.5 to 1 ug RNA was reverse transcribed with random hexamers. TCRdb reprocessed the immunoSEQ multiplex PCR reads via MiXCR and lists one record per CDR3 protein. Of 95,000 to 150,000 distinct CDR3 sequences listed, just over 90% were seen once; the top ten hold over 0.3%. Material: CD8+ T cells from PBMCs. The receptors originated from a human donor with multiple sclerosis.

This clonotype showed up just once. This chain uses TRBV10-3 with TRBJ2-7; a possible D gene is TRBD2 (5 bases). Germline CDR1 ENHRY, CDR2 SYGVKD. CDR3 size: 14 residues. The V end was cut by 3 bases, the J end by 4 bases, with 13 bases between. The CDR3 coding sequence is TGTGCCATCAGTGATGAGAGCGGAGGTTACGAGCAGTACGTC. Protein sequence: CAISDESGGYEQYV.

The chain is built from TRBV24-1 and TRBJ2-2; TRBD2 matches 11 bases. Per germline, CDR1 KGHDR and CDR2 SFDVKD. Trimming took 5 bases from V and 7 from J; bases not matched to a gene: 2. The CDR3 spans 14 residues. In nucleotides, the CDR3 is TGTGCCACCAGTGTACTAGCGGGAGACGGGGAGCTGTTTTTT. As protein: CATSVLAGDGELFF.

This clonotype appeared a single time. The V and J genes are TRBV5-6 and TRBJ1-4, with a tentative D call TRBD1 (5 bases). Germline values: CDR1 SGHDT, CDR2 YYEEEE. With 6 bases removed from V and 7 bases from J, the gap between germline ends came to 19 bases. CDR3 length equals 15 residues. The CDR3 DNA sequence: TGTGCCAGCACCCAGTGGGGCTGGGCGTTTGAAAAACTGTTTTTT. Translating it yields CASTQWGWAFEKLFF.

Note on this clonotype: The junction differs from germline at one of its ends, possibly a read error. The CDR3 sequence is CASREADQAVAGELFF. In nucleotides, the CDR3 is TGTGCCAGCAGAGAAGCGGACCAAGCGGTGGCCGGGGAGCTGTTTTTT. The V call is TRBV6-1, the J call TRBJ2-2; D might be TRBD2 (5 bases). Looked up from germline, CDR1 is MNHNS and CDR2 is SASEGT. This CDR3 has 16 amino acids.

This chain links TRBV3-1 with TRBJ1-1, with 7 bases identical to TRBD1. The CDR3 covers 14 residues. The germline V gene has CDR1 LGHDT and CDR2 YNNKEL (reference sequence). V was pared by 0 bases and J by 6 bases, with 4 bases of the junction left unmatched. In DNA, the CDR3 is TGTGCCAGCAGCCAAGAAAGAGGGACAGCTGAAGCTTTCTTT. As protein: CASSQERGTAEAFF.

The rearrangement links TRBV13 to TRBJ2-5, with TRBD2 matching over 9 bases. This CDR3 has 15 residues. V shed 3 bases, J shed 6 bases, and the junction held 8 bases outside the gene matches. Germline V CDR1 and CDR2: PRHDT, FYEKMQ (reference sequence). Here the CDR3 DNA reads TGTGCCAGCAGCTTTCCTAGCGGGGACGTAAAGACCCAGTACTTC. Encoded protein: CASSFPSGDVKTQYF.

The chain combines TRBV5-1 with TRBJ2-1; D uncertain. The CDR3 runs 11 residues. Germline CDR1 and CDR2: SGHRS and YFSETQ. V was trimmed by 0 bases and J by 10 bases, leaving 5 bases between them. This chain's CDR3 is CASSLALEQFF. The CDR3 DNA follows: TGCGCCAGCAGCTTGGCTTTGGAGCAGTTCTTC.

The chain combines TRBV30 with TRBJ1-2, with D perhaps matching TRBD1 (5 bases). The V end lost 4 bases, the J end lost 6 bases, and 9 bases lay between the germline ends. The CDR3 sequence is 11 residues long. In germline, CDR1 is GTSNPN, CDR2 SVGIG (reference sequence). Written as DNA, the CDR3 is TGTGCCTGGACGCAGGGTGATGGCTACACCTTC. This gives the protein CAWTQGDGYTF.